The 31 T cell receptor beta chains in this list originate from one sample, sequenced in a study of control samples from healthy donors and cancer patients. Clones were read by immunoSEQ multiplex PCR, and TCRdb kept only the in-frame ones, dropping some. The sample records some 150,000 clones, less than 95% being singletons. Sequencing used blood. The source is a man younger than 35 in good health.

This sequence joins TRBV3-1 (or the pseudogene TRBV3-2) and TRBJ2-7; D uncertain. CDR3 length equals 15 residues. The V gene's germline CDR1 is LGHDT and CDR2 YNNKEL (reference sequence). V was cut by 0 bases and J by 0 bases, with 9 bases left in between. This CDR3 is CASSQDDAASYEQYF. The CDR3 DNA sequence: TGTGCCAGCAGCCAAGATGACGCGGCCTCCTACGAGCAGTACTTC.

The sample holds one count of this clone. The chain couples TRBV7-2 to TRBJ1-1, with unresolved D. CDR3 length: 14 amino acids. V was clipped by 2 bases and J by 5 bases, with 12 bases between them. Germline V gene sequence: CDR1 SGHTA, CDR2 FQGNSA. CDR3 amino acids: CASSLIQTVTEAFF. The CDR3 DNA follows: TGTGCCAGCAGCTTAATCCAGACCGTGACTGAAGCTTTCTTT.

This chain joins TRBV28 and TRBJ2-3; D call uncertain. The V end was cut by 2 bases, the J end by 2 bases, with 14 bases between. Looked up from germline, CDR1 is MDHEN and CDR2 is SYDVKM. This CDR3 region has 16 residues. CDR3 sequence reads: CASSLGVRDTTDTQYF. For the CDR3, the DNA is TGTGCCAGCAGTTTAGGGGTCAGAGATACCACAGATACGCAGTATTTT.

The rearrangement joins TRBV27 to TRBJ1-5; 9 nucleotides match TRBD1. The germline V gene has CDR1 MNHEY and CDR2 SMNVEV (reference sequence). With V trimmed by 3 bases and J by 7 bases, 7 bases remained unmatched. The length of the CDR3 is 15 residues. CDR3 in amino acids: CASSLTGTGNQPQHF. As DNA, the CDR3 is TGTGCCAGCAGTTTGACCGGGACAGGGAACCAGCCCCAGCATTTT.

Written as DNA, the CDR3 is TGTGCCAGCAGTCGCCCGGACGGCGCCTACGAGCAGTACTTC. Translation gives CASSRPDGAYEQYF. The chain couples TRBV28 to TRBJ2-7; D remains ambiguous. Trimming cost V 5 bases and J 2 bases, with 13 bases left between them. The CDR3 extends over 14 amino acids. The germline V gene encodes CDR1 MDHEN and CDR2 SYDVKM.

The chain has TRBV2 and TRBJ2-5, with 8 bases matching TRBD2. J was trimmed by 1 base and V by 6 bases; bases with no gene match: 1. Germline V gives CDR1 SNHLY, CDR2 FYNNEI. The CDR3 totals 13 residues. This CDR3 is CASRRGAQETQYF. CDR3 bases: TGTGCCAGCAGGCGGGGGGCCCAAGAGACCCAGTACTTC. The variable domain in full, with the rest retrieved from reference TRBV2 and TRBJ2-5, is EPEVTQTPSHQVTQMGQEVILRCVPISNHLYFYWYRQILGQKVEFLVSFYNNEISEKSEIFDDQFSVERPDGSNFTLKIRSTKLEDSAMYFCASRRGAQETQYFGPGTRLLVL.

The CDR3 reads CASSLISGGAYEQYF. The CDR3 nucleotides read TGTGCCAGCAGCTTGATAAGCGGGGGGGCTTACGAGCAGTACTTC. This sequence joins TRBV5-5 and TRBJ2-7, with 10 positions matching TRBD2. This CDR3 is 15 amino acids long. Trimming removed 1 base from V and 4 bases from J; junction bases left unmatched: 5. Germline lookup yields CDR1 SGHKS and CDR2 YYEKEE (reference sequence).

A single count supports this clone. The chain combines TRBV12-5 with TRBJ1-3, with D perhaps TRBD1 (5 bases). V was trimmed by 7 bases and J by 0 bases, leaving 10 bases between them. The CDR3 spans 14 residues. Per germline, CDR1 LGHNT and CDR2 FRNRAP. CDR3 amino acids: CASDGRDSGNTIYF. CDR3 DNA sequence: TGTGCTAGTGACGGCAGGGACTCTGGAAACACCATATATTTT.

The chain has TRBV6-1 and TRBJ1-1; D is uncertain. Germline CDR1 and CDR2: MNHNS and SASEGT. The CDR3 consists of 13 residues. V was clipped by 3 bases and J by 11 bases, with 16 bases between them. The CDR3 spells CASSDGGGLQAFF. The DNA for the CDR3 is TGTGCCAGCAGTGATGGTGGAGGGTTGCAGGCTTTCTTT.

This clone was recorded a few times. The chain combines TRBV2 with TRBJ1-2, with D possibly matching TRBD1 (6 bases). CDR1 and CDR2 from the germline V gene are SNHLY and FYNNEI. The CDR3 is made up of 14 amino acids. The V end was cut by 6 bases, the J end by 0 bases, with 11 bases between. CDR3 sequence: CASRDRSTNYGYTF. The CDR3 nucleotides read TGTGCCAGCAGGGACAGATCTACTAACTATGGCTACACCTTC.

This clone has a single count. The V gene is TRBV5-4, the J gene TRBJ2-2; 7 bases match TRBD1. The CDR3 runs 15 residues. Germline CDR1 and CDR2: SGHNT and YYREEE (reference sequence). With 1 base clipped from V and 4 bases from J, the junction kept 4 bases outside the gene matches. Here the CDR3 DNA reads TGTGCCAGCAGCTTGAGACAGGGACGCACCGGGGAGCTGTTTTTT. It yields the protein CASSLRQGRTGELFF.

CDR3 sequence: CASSQGGGSYNEQFF. The DNA of the CDR3 is TGCGCCAGCAGCCAAGGGGGGGGTTCCTACAATGAGCAGTTCTTC. The chain carries TRBV4-1 and TRBJ2-1; 7 nucleotides agree with TRBD2. This CDR3 contains 15 residues. J gave up 1 base and V 1 base, and 1 base lay outside the gene matches. CDR1 and CDR2 (germline): MGHRA, YSYEKL.

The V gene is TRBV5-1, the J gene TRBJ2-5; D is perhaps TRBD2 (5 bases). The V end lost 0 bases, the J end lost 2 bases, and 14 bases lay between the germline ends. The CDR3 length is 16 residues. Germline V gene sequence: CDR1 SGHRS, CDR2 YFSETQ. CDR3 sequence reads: CASSLAWQTKQETQYF. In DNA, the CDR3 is TGCGCCAGCAGCTTGGCCTGGCAGACTAAGCAAGAGACCCAGTACTTC.

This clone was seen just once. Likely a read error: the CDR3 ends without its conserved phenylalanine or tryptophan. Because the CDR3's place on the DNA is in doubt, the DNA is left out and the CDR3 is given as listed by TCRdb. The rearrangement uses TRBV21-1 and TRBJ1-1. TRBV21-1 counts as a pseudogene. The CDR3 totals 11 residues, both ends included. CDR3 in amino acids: CASSKGPVLPP.

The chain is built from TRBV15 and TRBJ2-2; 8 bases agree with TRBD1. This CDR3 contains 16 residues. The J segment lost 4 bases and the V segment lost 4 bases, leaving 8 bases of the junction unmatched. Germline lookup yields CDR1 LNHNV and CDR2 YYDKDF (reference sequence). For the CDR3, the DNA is TGTGCCACCAGCATCCGGTTGACAGGGGTCACCGGGGAGCTGTTTTTT. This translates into CATSIRLTGVTGELFF.

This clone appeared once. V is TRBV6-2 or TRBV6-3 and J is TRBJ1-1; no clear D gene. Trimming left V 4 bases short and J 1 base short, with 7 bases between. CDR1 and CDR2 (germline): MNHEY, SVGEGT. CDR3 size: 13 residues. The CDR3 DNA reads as TGTGCCAGCAGTTCTCGTACGAACACTGAAGCTTTCTTT. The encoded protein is CASSSRTNTEAFF.

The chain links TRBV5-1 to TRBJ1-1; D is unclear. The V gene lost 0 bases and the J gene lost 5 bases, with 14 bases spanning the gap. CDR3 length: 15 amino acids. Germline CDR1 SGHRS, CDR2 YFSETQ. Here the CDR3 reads CASSLEGQLGTEAFF. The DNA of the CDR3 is TGCGCCAGCAGCTTGGAGGGCCAGCTAGGGACTGAAGCTTTCTTT.

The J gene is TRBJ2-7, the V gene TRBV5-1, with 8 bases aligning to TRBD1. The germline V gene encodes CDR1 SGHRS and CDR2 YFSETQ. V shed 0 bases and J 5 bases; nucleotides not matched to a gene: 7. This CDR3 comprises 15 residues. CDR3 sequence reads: CASSLEPGGINEQYF. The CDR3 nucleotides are TGCGCCAGCAGCTTGGAGCCAGGGGGCATCAACGAGCAGTACTTC.

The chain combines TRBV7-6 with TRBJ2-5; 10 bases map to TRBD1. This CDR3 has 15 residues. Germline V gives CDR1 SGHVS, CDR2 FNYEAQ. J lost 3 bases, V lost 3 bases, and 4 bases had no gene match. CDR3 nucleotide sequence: TGTGCCAGCAGCTTTGGCGGGACAGGGGAAGAGACCCAGTACTTC. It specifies CASSFGGTGEETQYF.

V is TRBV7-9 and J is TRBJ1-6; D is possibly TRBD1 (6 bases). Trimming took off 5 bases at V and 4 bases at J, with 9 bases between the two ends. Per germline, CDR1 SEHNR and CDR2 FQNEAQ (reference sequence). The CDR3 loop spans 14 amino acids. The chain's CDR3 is CASSLDRYNSPLHF. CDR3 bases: TGTGCCAGCAGCCTGGACAGATATAATTCACCCCTCCACTTT.

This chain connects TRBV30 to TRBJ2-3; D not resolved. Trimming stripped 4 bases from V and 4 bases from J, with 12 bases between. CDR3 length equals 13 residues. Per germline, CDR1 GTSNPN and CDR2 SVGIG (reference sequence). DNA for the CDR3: TGTGCCTGGAAGGTGAGTGGCGCAGATACGCAGTATTTT. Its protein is CAWKVSGADTQYF.

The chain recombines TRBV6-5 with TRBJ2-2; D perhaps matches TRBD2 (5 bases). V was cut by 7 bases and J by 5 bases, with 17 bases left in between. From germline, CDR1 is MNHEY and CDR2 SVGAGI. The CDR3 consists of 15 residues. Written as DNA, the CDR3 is TGTGCCAGCAAGCCGCCATATAGGAGGACCGGGGAGCTGTTTTTT. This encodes CASKPPYRRTGELFF.

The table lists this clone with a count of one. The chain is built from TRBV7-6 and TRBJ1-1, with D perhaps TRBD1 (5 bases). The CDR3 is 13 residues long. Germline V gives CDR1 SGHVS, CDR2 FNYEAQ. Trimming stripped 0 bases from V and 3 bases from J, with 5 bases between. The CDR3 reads CASSLAGDTEAFF. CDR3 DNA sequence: TGTGCCAGCAGCTTAGCAGGGGACACTGAAGCTTTCTTT. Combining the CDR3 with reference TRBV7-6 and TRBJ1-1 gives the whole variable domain GAGVSQSPRYKVTKRGQDVALRCDPISGHVSLYWYRQALGQGPEFLTYFNYEAQQDKSGLPNDRFSAERPEGSISTLTIQRTEQRDSAMYRCASSLAGDTEAFFGQGTRLTVV.

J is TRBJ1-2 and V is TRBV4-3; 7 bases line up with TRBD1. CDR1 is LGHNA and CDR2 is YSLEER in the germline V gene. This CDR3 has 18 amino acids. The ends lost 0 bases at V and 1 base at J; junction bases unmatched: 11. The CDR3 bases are TGCGCCAGCAGCCAAGATCGGGACAGCACGAATTATAACTATGGCTACACCTTC. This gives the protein CASSQDRDSTNYNYGYTF.

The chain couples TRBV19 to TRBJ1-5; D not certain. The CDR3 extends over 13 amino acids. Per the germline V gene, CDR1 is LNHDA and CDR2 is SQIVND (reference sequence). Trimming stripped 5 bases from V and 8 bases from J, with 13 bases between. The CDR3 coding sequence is TGTGCCAGTAGTTTGAAAGGGTATGAGCCCCAGCATTTT. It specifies CASSLKGYEPQHF. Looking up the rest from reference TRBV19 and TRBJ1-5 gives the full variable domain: DGGITQSPKYLFRKEGQNVTLSCEQNLNHDAMYWYRQDPGQGLRLIYYSQIVNDFQKGDIAEGYSVSREKKESFPLTVTSAQKNPTAFYLCASSLKGYEPQHFGDGTRLSIL.

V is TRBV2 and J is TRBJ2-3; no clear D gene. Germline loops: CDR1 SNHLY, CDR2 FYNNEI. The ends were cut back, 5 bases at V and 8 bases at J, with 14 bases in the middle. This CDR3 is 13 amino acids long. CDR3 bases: TGTGCCAGCAGTCGGACCGAAGGGCCTACGCAGTATTTT. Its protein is CASSRTEGPTQYF.

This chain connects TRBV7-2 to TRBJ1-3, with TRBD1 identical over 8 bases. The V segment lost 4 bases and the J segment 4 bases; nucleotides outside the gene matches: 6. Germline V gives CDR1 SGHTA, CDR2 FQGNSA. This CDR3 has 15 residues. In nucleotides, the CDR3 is TGTGCCAGCAGCTCCGGACAGGGAGGAGGAAACACCATATATTTT. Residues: CASSSGQGGGNTIYF.

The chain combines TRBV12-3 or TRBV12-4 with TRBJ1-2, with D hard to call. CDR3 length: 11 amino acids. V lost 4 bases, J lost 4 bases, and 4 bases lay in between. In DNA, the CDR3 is TGTGCCAGCAGTTACGGCTATGGCTACACCTTC. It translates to CASSYGYGYTF.

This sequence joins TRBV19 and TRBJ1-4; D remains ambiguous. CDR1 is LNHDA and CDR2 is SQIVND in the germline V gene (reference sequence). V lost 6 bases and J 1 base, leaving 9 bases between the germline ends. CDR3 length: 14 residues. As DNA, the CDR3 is TGTGCCAGTAGATGGGGAGGAACTAATGAAAAACTGTTTTTT. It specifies CASRWGGTNEKLFF.

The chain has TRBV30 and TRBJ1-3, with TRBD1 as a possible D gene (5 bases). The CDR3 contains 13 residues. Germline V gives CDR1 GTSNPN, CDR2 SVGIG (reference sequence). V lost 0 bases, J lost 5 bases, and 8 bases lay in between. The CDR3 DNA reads TGTGCCTGGAGTGTGCCAGGGAGAAACACCATATATTTT. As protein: CAWSVPGRNTIYF.

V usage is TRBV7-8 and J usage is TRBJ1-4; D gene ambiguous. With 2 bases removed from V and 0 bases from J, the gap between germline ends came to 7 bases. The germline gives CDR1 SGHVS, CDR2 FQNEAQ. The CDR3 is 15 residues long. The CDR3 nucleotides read TGTGCCAGCAGCTTATATCTAGCAACTAATGAAAAACTGTTTTTT. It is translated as CASSLYLATNEKLFF.